The 28 T cell receptor beta chains listed next were all sequenced from one sample in a study of T-cell reconstitution after alpha-beta-depleted transplantation in children. The library targeted TCRbeta and was prepared with unique molecular identifiers. TCRdb reanalysed the PCR reads using MiXCR and keeps one entry per CDR3 protein. Among 350,000 to 400,000 distinct CDR3 sequences listed, around 21% were seen once. Sample: PBMCs from the stem cell graft donor, taken from the stem cell graft. These receptors all come from a human donor who donated a stem cell graft to a child with acute myeloid leukemia.

This chain connects TRBV4-1 to TRBJ2-1; 7 bases are a match to TRBD2. Germline loops: CDR1 MGHRA, CDR2 YSYEKL. The trim removed 0 bases at V and 5 bases at J, leaving 13 bases unmatched. The CDR3 loop spans 18 amino acids. CDR3: CASSQEPPGASGHNEQFF. The CDR3, as DNA: TGCGCCAGCAGCCAAGAACCCCCTGGGGCTAGCGGTCACAATGAGCAGTTCTTC.

This clonotype was picked up a small number of times. This chain links TRBV2 with TRBJ2-5, with D maybe TRBD2 (6 bases). The CDR3 is 13 residues long. Looked up from germline, CDR1 is SNHLY and CDR2 is FYNNEI. Trimming stripped 4 bases from V and 5 bases from J, with 11 bases between. The CDR3 is CASSGGLAETQYF. As DNA, the CDR3 is TGTGCCAGCAGTGGAGGGCTAGCGGAGACCCAGTACTTC.

This clonotype was seen only once. This CDR3 is CSARRYRGQNSPLHF. The DNA of the CDR3 is TGCAGTGCTAGGAGATACAGGGGGCAAAATTCACCCCTCCACTTT. This chain links TRBV20-1 with TRBJ1-6, with 9 bases that match TRBD1. Germline CDR1 reads DFQATT; CDR2 reads SNEGSKA (reference sequence). Germline trimming cut 3 bases from V and 7 bases from J; bases unmatched to any gene: 7. The CDR3 contains 15 residues.

The chain carries TRBV12-3 or TRBV12-4 and TRBJ2-7; no clear D gene. The CDR3 runs 17 residues. Trimming cost V 3 bases and J 7 bases, with 25 bases left between them. The CDR3 loop reads CASSFLVGRRTLLEQYF. The CDR3 DNA reads as TGTGCCAGCAGTTTCTTGGTCGGTCGAAGGACCCTATTGGAGCAGTACTTC.

The rearrangement joins TRBV25-1 to TRBJ2-5; D is undetermined. Germline CDR1 MGHDK, CDR2 SYGVNS. CDR3 length equals 14 residues. V gave up 2 bases and J gave up 1 base, with 8 bases separating them. CDR3 region: CASSESDTQETQYF. DNA for the CDR3: TGTGCCAGCAGTGAAAGTGACACCCAAGAGACCCAGTACTTC.

There are a few counts of this clonotype. The V and J genes are TRBV10-2 and TRBJ2-5; D is possibly TRBD2 (5 bases). CDR1 and CDR2 (germline): WSHSY, SAAADI. Trimming took 4 bases from V and 4 from J, leaving 10 bases between them. The CDR3 runs to 13 residues. The CDR3 protein is CASSVVRGETQYF. The CDR3 DNA reads as TGCGCCAGCAGTGTTGTCCGGGGAGAGACCCAGTACTTC.

This clonotype was seen at least ten times. V usage is TRBV12-3 or TRBV12-4 and J usage is TRBJ2-3; the D gene is possibly TRBD2 (6 bases). The CDR3 has 14 residues. Trimming cost V 5 bases and J 2 bases, with 11 bases left between them. CDR3 coding DNA: TGTGCCAGCAGTGCTCTAGCGAACACAGATACGCAGTATTTT. Translation: CASSALANTDTQYF.

The rearrangement joins TRBV12-3 or TRBV12-4 to TRBJ1-2; D is undetermined. Trimming removed 2 bases from V and 7 bases from J, with 8 bases in between. The length of the CDR3 is 12 residues. The CDR3 is CASSLHGSGYTF. For the CDR3, the DNA is TGTGCCAGCAGTTTACACGGATCTGGCTACACCTTC.

The V and J genes are TRBV5-1 and TRBJ2-7, with TRBD1 matching over 9 bases. Trimming took 4 bases from V and 0 from J; bases not matched to a gene: 17. CDR3 size: 19 residues. Germline V lookup: CDR1 SGHRS, CDR2 YFSETQ. CDR3 residues: CASSPVRDRARVHSYEQYF. The CDR3 nucleotides are TGCGCCAGCAGCCCCGTCCGGGACAGGGCTCGGGTACACTCCTACGAGCAGTACTTC.

The V call is TRBV13, the J call TRBJ2-7; 11 nucleotides agree with TRBD2. Germline V gene lookup returns CDR1 PRHDT and CDR2 FYEKMQ (reference sequence). This CDR3 spans 17 amino acids. V trimming: 2 bases; J trimming: 2 bases; junction bases outside the gene matches: 8. CDR3 nucleotide sequence: TGTGCCAGCAGCTTAAGGGGATTGACTAGCGGGGCCTACGAGCAGTACTTC. This translates into CASSLRGLTSGAYEQYF.

V and J are TRBV3-1 and TRBJ2-5; TRBD2 matches at 9 bases. After removal of 5 bases from V and 4 bases from J, the junction contained 8 bases not matched to a gene. The CDR3 runs to 15 residues. CDR1 LGHDT and CDR2 YNNKEL come from the germline V gene (reference sequence). CDR3 bases: TGTGCCAGCAGCGGTAGCGGGAGTAGGAGAGAGACCCAGTACTTC. Protein sequence: CASSGSGSRRETQYF.

A few counts support this clonotype. This sequence joins TRBV25-1 and TRBJ2-7, with D perhaps TRBD1 (6 bases). Germline V gene lookup returns CDR1 MGHDK and CDR2 SYGVNS. This CDR3 region has 14 residues. Between the trimmed V and J ends, which lost 1 base and 3 bases, there was a span of 10 bases. Here the CDR3 DNA reads TGTGCCAGCAGTGAATCGCAAGGGGGCTACGAGCAGTACTTC. This translates into CASSESQGGYEQYF.

This clonotype appeared many times. The chain links TRBV6-6 to TRBJ2-7; D gene uncertain. Germline CDR1 is MNHNY and CDR2 is SVGAGI (reference sequence). V was shortened by 5 bases and J by 7 bases, with 12 bases between the two germline ends. This CDR3 is built from 12 residues. The CDR3 DNA sequence: TGTGCCAGCAGTGCTAGGGCCCCGGAGCAGTACTTC. It codes for CASSARAPEQYF.

This clonotype was counted many times. The chain combines TRBV20-1 with TRBJ2-1, with a tentative D call TRBD2 (6 bases). CDR1 is DFQATT and CDR2 is SNEGSKA in the germline V gene (reference sequence). V was shortened by 2 bases and J by 9 bases, with 14 bases between the two germline ends. The length of the CDR3 is 13 residues. DNA for the CDR3: TGCAGTGCTAGACCCGGGAGCCCCCGTGAGCAGTTCTTC. It is translated as CSARPGSPREQFF.

This clonotype was counted at least ten times. J is TRBJ1-5 and V is TRBV29-1; D may be TRBD1 (5 bases). This CDR3 contains 16 residues. Germline CDR1 reads SQVTM; CDR2 reads ANQGSEA. V dropped 6 bases and J dropped 0 bases, with 18 bases sitting between them. Here the CDR3 DNA reads TGCAGCGTCCAATCAGAGGGACCAGGTAGCAATCAGCCCCAGCATTTT. The encoded protein is CSVQSEGPGSNQPQHF.

This clonotype was observed a few times. The rearrangement joins TRBV24-1 to TRBJ2-1; 13 bases are a match to TRBD2. CDR3 length: 15 residues. Losses at the gene ends were 7 bases for V and 8 bases for J; bases not matched to a gene: 7. CDR1 and CDR2 (germline): KGHDR, SFDVKD. CDR3 sequence: CATRPGTSGIDEQFF. The CDR3 nucleotides are TGTGCCACCAGACCCGGGACTAGCGGGATTGATGAGCAGTTCTTC.

In this sample, this clonotype turned up many times. The rearrangement uses TRBV12-3 or TRBV12-4 and TRBJ2-5; weak D call: TRBD2 (5 bases). This CDR3 is 14 amino acids long. Trimming removed 1 base from V and 4 bases from J, with 10 bases in between. The CDR3 DNA reads as TGTGCCAGCAGTTTAGGACATGGAGGAGAGACCCAGTACTTC. Translated: CASSLGHGGETQYF.

V and J are TRBV6-5 and TRBJ1-6, with a weak D call TRBD1 (5 bases). Trimming removed 5 bases from V and 0 bases from J, with 17 bases in between. The CDR3 sequence is 18 residues long. Germline lookup yields CDR1 MNHEY and CDR2 SVGAGI. The CDR3 loop reads CASSQSGLLSSYNSPLHF. The CDR3 DNA reads as TGTGCCAGCAGTCAATCGGGACTGCTCAGCTCCTATAATTCACCCCTCCACTTT.

The table lists this clonotype with a few counts. This chain connects TRBV9 to TRBJ2-1; 14 nucleotides match TRBD2. Germline lookup yields CDR1 SGDLS and CDR2 YYNGEE. The CDR3 sequence is 15 residues long. V lost 3 bases and J lost 9; bases outside the gene matches: 5. CDR3 sequence reads: CASSGTSGRLGEQFF. CDR3 DNA sequence: TGTGCCAGCAGCGGGACTAGCGGGAGGTTGGGTGAGCAGTTCTTC.

In its sample, this clonotype was seen a few times. This chain joins TRBV28 and TRBJ1-1; no firm D call. V lost 6 bases and J lost 0, with 11 bases in between. The CDR3 is 14 residues long. Germline lookup yields CDR1 MDHEN and CDR2 SYDVKM. The CDR3 reads CASRPPVVNTEAFF. The DNA of the CDR3 is TGTGCCAGCAGGCCCCCGGTGGTGAACACTGAAGCTTTCTTT.

V is TRBV5-1 and J is TRBJ1-1; no clear D. V lost 4 bases, J lost 0 bases, and 10 bases lay in between. CDR1 is SGHRS and CDR2 is YFSETQ in the germline V gene. The CDR3 covers 14 residues. CDR3 in amino acids: CASSAAQVNTEAFF. CDR3 coding DNA: TGCGCCAGCAGCGCCGCCCAAGTGAACACTGAAGCTTTCTTT.

This clonotype was counted only a few times. The V gene is TRBV12-3 or TRBV12-4, the J gene TRBJ2-4, with D hard to call. The CDR3 sequence is 12 residues long. V lost 5 bases, J lost 8 bases, and 10 bases lay in between. The CDR3, as DNA: TGTGCCAGCAGTCCTTTTATATACATTCAGTACTTC. This codes for CASSPFIYIQYF.

The chain joins TRBV5-1 to TRBJ2-7; 7 bases are a match to TRBD1. The length of the CDR3 is 14 residues. V gave up 3 bases and J gave up 5 bases; unmatched junction bases: 8. CDR1 and CDR2 (germline): SGHRS, YFSETQ. In DNA, the CDR3 is TGCGCCAGCAGCTCGGGACAGCCAACCCACGAGCAGTACTTC. This encodes CASSSGQPTHEQYF.

This chain connects TRBV15 to TRBJ2-7; D uncertain. The length of the CDR3 is 14 residues. CDR1 and CDR2 (germline): LNHNV, YYDKDF (reference sequence). V was cut by 5 bases and J by 0 bases, with 11 bases left in between. In DNA form, the CDR3 reads TGTGCCACCAGCGTTTTACAGAGCTCCTACGAGCAGTACTTC. This codes for CATSVLQSSYEQYF.

The V and J genes are TRBV28 and TRBJ2-7; TRBD2 agrees at 13 bases. Germline lookup yields CDR1 MDHEN and CDR2 SYDVKM. V dropped 10 bases and J dropped 2; count of bases not matched to a gene: 11. This CDR3 has 16 amino acids. For the CDR3, the DNA is TGTGCCACCTCGGGGACTAGCGGGATCTGGGCCTACGAGCAGTACTTC. Protein sequence: CATSGTSGIWAYEQYF.

The V gene is TRBV2, the J gene TRBJ1-4; D is undetermined. The CDR3 is made up of 15 amino acids. Trimming stripped 3 bases from V and 0 bases from J, with 8 bases between. Germline CDR1 and CDR2: SNHLY and FYNNEI. The CDR3 here is CASSDLVATNEKLFF. For the CDR3, the DNA is TGTGCCAGCAGTGACTTGGTAGCAACTAATGAAAAACTGTTTTTT. Variable domain in full (rest from reference TRBV2 and TRBJ1-4): EPEVTQTPSHQVTQMGQEVILRCVPISNHLYFYWYRQILGQKVEFLVSFYNNEISEKSEIFDDQFSVERPDGSNFTLKIRSTKLEDSAMYFCASSDLVATNEKLFFGSGTQLSVL.

This clonotype has ten or more counts. The chain has TRBV7-9 and TRBJ2-5, with 9 positions matching TRBD1. V lost 5 bases and J lost 3; bases outside the gene matches: 7. The CDR3 length is 15 residues. Germline assignment: CDR1 SEHNR and CDR2 FQNEAQ (reference sequence). The chain's CDR3 is CASSKNRDREETQYF. The CDR3 DNA follows: TGTGCCAGCAGCAAGAACCGGGACAGGGAAGAGACCCAGTACTTC.

This clonotype was detected many times. This chain uses TRBV6-5 with TRBJ2-3, with TRBD2 identical over 7 bases. This CDR3 is built from 16 residues. Germline V gene sequence: CDR1 MNHEY, CDR2 SVGAGI. J was trimmed by 1 base and V by 7 bases; bases with no gene match: 11. CDR3 amino acids: CASKREGRAGTDTQYF. The CDR3 DNA reads TGTGCCAGCAAGAGGGAGGGCAGAGCGGGCACAGATACGCAGTATTTT.